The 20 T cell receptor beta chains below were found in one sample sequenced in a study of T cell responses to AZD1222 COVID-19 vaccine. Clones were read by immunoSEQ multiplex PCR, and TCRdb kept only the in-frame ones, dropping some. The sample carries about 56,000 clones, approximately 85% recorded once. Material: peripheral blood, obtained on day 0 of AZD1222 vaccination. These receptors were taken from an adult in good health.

The CDR3, as DNA: TGTGCCAGCAGTTTAGAAATGACCCAGCATTTT. Translation: CASSLEMTQHF. The chain links TRBV12-3 or TRBV12-4 to TRBJ1-5, with D unclear. V was cut by 1 base and J by 11 bases, with 6 bases left in between. The CDR3 contains 11 residues.

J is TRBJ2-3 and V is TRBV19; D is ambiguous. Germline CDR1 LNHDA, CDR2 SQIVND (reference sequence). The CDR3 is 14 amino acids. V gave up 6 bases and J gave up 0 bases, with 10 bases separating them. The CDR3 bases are TGTGCCAGTAGCCAGTATTCGAGCACAGATACGCAGTATTTT. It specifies CASSQYSSTDTQYF. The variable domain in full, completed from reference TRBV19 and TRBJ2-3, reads DGGITQSPKYLFRKEGQNVTLSCEQNLNHDAMYWYRQDPGQGLRLIYYSQIVNDFQKGDIAEGYSVSREKKESFPLTVTSAQKNPTAFYLCASSQYSSTDTQYFGPGTRLTVL.

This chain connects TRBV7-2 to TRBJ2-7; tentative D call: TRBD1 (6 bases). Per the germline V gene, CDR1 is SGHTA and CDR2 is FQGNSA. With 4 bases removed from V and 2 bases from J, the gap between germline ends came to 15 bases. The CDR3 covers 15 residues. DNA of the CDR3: TGTGCCAGCAGCTACAGGGTCGGGGAAGCCTACGAGCAGTACTTC. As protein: CASSYRVGEAYEQYF. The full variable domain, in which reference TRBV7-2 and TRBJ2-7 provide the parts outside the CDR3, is GAGVSQSPSNKVTEKGKDVELRCDPISGHTALYWYRQSLGQGLEFLIYFQGNSAPDKSGLPSDRFSAERTGGSVSTLTIQRTQQEDSAVYLCASSYRVGEAYEQYFGPGTRLTVT.

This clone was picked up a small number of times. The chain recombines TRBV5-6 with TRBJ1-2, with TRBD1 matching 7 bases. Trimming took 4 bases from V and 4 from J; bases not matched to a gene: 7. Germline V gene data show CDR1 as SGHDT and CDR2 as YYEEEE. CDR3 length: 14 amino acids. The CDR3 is CASSPTGAPYGYTF. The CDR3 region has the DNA TGTGCCAGCAGCCCCACAGGGGCGCCCTATGGCTACACCTTC.

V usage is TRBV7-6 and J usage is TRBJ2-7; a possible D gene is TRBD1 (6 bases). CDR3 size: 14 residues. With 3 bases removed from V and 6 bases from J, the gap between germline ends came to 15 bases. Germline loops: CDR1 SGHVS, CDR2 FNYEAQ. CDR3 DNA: TGTGCCAGCAGCTTGGTACAGGGTGGTAGCGAGCAGTACTTC. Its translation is CASSLVQGGSEQYF.

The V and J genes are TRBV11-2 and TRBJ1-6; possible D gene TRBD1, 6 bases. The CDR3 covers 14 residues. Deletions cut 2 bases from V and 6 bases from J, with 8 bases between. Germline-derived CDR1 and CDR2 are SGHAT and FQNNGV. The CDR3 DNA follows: TGTGCCAGCAGCTTACTACAGGGTAATTCACCCCTCCACTTT. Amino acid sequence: CASSLLQGNSPLHF.

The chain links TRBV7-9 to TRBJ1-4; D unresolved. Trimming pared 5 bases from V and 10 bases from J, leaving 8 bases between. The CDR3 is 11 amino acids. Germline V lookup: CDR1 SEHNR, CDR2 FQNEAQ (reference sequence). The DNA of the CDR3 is TGTGCCAGCAGCCTCTTGTCAAAACTGTTTTTT. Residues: CASSLLSKLFF.

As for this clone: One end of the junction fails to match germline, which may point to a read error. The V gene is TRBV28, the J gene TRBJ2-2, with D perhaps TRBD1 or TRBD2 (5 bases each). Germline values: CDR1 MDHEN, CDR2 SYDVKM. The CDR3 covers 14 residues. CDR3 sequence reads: CASSSPPQGGGLFF. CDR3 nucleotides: TGTGCCAGCAGTTCGCCACCTCAGGGTGGGGGGCTGTTTTTT. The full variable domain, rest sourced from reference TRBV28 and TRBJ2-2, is DVKVTQSSRYLVKRTGEKVFLECVQDMDHENMFWYRQDPGLGLRLIYFSYDVKMKEKGDIPEGYSVSREKKERFSLILESASTNQTSMYLCASSSPPQGGGLFFGEGSRLTVL.

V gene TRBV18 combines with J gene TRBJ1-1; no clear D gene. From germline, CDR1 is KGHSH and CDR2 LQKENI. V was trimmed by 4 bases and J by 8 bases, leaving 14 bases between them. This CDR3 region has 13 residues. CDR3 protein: CASSQKSGTEAFF. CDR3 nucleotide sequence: TGTGCCAGCTCACAGAAGTCGGGAACGGAAGCTTTCTTT.

CDR3 sequence (DNA): TGTGCCAGCAGTTACATGACCGGTGGCTACACCTTC. This encodes CASSYMTGGYTF. The chain uses TRBV6-5 and TRBJ1-2; no firm D call. The CDR3 extends over 12 amino acids. Looked up from germline, CDR1 is MNHEY and CDR2 is SVGAGI. Trimming removed 2 bases from V and 7 bases from J, with 8 bases in between.

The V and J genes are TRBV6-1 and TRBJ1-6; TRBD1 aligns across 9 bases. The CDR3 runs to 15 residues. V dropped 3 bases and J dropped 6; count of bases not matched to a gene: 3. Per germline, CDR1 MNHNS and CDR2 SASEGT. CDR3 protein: CASSDGTGINSPLHF. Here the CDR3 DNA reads TGTGCCAGCAGTGATGGGACAGGGATTAATTCACCCCTCCACTTT.

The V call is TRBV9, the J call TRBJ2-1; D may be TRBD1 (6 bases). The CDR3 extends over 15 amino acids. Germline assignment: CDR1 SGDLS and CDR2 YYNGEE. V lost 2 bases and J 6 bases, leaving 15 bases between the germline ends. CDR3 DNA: TGTGCCAGCAGCGTTCGGGCAGGGGAAGGCAATGAGCAGTTCTTC. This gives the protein CASSVRAGEGNEQFF.

The CDR3 loop reads CASSLGTGGREQYF. The CDR3 DNA sequence: TGTGCCAGCAGCTTAGGGACAGGGGGGAGGGAGCAGTACTTC. The chain has TRBV7-2 and TRBJ2-7; 10 bases align to TRBD1. This CDR3 has 14 amino acids. Germline V lookup: CDR1 SGHTA, CDR2 FQGNSA. V shed 1 base, J shed 7 bases, and the junction held 4 bases outside the gene matches. Drawing the rest from reference TRBV7-2 and TRBJ2-7, the complete variable domain is GAGVSQSPSNKVTEKGKDVELRCDPISGHTALYWYRQSLGQGLEFLIYFQGNSAPDKSGLPSDRFSAERTGGSVSTLTIQRTQQEDSAVYLCASSLGTGGREQYFGPGTRLTVT.

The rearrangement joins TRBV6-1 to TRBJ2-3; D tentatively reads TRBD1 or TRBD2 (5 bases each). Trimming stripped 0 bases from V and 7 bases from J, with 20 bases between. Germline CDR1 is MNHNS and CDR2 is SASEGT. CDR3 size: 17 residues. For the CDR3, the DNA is TGTGCCAGCAGTGAAGCGTCCGTCCGGGACGTTCGAAATACGCAGTATTTT. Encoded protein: CASSEASVRDVRNTQYF.

This CDR3 reads CASSLAGSSYNEQFF. The CDR3 DNA sequence: TGCGCCAGCAGCTTGGCTGGAAGCTCCTACAATGAGCAGTTCTTC. The J gene is TRBJ2-1, the V gene TRBV5-1; D not resolved. The germline gives CDR1 SGHRS, CDR2 YFSETQ. The CDR3 totals 15 residues. V dropped 0 bases and J dropped 0 bases, with 7 bases sitting between them.

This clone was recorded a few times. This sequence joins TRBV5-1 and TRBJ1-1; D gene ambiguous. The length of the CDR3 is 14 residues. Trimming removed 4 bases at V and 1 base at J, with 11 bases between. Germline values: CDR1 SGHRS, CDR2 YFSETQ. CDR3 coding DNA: TGCGCCAGCAGCCTAGACACGACGAACACTGAAGCTTTCTTT. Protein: CASSLDTTNTEAFF.

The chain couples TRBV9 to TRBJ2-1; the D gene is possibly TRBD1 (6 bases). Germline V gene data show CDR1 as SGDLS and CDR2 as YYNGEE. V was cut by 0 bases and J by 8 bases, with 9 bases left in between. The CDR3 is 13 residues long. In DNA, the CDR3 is TGTGCCAGCAGCGTAGGGACAGTTGATGAGCAGTTCTTC. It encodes CASSVGTVDEQFF.

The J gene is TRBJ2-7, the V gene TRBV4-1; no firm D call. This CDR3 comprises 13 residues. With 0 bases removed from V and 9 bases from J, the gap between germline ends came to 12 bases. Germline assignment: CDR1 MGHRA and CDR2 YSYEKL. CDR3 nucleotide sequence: TGCGCCAGCAGCCAAGATGAGGCCCAGTCGCAGTACTTC. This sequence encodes CASSQDEAQSQYF.

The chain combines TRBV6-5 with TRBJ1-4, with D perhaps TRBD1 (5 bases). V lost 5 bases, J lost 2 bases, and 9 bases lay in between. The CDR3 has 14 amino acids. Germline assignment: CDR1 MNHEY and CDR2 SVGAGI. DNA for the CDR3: TGTGCCAGCAGTCGGGACGCTACTAATGAAAAACTGTTTTTT. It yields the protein CASSRDATNEKLFF.

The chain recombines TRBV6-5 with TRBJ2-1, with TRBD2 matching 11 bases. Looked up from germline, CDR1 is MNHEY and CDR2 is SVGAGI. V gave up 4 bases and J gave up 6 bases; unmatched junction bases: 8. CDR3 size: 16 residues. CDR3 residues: CASSLLAGDRRNEQFF. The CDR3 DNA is TGTGCCAGCAGTTTACTAGCGGGGGACCGCCGCAATGAGCAGTTCTTC.